This T cell receptor beta chain was sequenced in a study of regulatory T cells in long-lasting Graves disease. Time point denoted: newly diagnosed GD, antithyroid drugs for less than 3 months. Preparation of the TCR library used RNA extracted from PBMCs. Regarding this clonotype: The junction departs from germline at one end; a sequencing error may be responsible.

With iRepertoire HTBI primers and Arm-PCR of CDR3 regions, TCR beta libraries were built. TCRdb called the multiplex PCR reads again in MiXCR, with one record for every CDR3 protein. The sample holds over 500,000 distinct CDR3 sequences; 15% to 20% are singletons and the top ten take approximately 18%. The CDR3 is 19 residues long. Germline CDR1 and CDR2: SNHLY and FYNNEI. This same sample was also part of a study on T cells in Graves' hyperthyroidism and ophthalmopathy.

Specimen: peripheral blood mononuclear cells (PBMCs), collected at new diagnosis, from a patient treated with antithyroid drugs. This sequence was found in a woman aged 25 to 39 with Graves disease. The V and J genes are TRBV2 and TRBJ2-1; 7 nucleotides match TRBD2. CDR3 sequence (DNA): TGTGCCAGCAGTGAAGGGTCTAGCGGCAAAAGGAGCTCCTACAATGGGCAGTTCTTC. Translated: CASSEGSSGKRSSYNGQFF.